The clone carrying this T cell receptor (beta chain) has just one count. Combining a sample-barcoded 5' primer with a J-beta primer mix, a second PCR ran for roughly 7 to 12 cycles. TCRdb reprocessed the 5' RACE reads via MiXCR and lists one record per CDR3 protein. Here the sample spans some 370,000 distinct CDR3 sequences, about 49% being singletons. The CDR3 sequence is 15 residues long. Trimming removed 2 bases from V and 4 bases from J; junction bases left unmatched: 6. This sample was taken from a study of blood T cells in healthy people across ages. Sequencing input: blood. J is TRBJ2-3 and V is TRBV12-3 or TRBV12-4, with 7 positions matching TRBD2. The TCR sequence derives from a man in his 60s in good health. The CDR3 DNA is TGTGCCAGCAGTTTACCTAGCCGGGGGGCAGATACGCAGTATTTT. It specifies CASSLPSRGADTQYF.